The clone carrying this TCR beta chain has only one observation. The record originates from a study of blood T cell repertoires in COVID-19. The assay was immunoSEQ multiplex PCR, and TCRdb's table has in-frame clones only and misses some. This table holds 270,000 or so clones, about nine tenths found once. The Seattle patients joined while their infection was active and were tracked longitudinally afterward. J lost 4 bases, V lost 2 bases, and 9 bases had no gene match. The CDR3 length is 17 residues. Germline V gives CDR1 SGHVS, CDR2 FQNEAQ. The TCR comes from a woman between 25 and 40 years old with COVID-19, enrolled during active disease. The material sequenced was peripheral blood. V gene TRBV7-8 combines with J gene TRBJ2-1, with 9 bases aligning to TRBD1. The DNA of the CDR3 is TGTGCCAGCAGCTTATATAAAGGGACAGGGAAGTACAATGAGCAGTTCTTC. Its protein is CASSLYKGTGKYNEQFF.